The entry below gives a single T cell receptor (beta chain) sequence along with its context. The CDR3 sequence is 17 residues long. V was pared by 1 base and J by 6 bases, with 18 bases between. The germline V gene has CDR1 SGHVS and CDR2 FNYEAQ. This sample is part of a study of blood T cell repertoires in COVID-19. At the level of the study: The United States, Italy and Spain provided the acute and convalescent COVID-19 samples. From T cells, B-cell-depleted T cells, or PBMCs came the material, which was cDNA or gDNA.

Data came from immunoSEQ multiplex PCR; TCRdb stores just in-frame clones and leaves some out. This sample has around 84,000 clones, with about 80% found just once. Specimen: peripheral blood. This clonotype was sampled from a woman between 40 and 50 years old with active or convalescent COVID-19. The V and J genes are TRBV7-6 and TRBJ2-2; no clear D. The DNA of the CDR3 is TGTGCCAGCAGCTTAGTCCCCTTCTTAGAGGAACCCGGGGAGCTGTTTTTT. It specifies CASSLVPFLEEPGELFF.